This T cell receptor beta chain was observed in a study of blood T cell repertoires in COVID-19 (dated by TCRdb to 2020 to 2021). About the investigation overall: Collaborator samples came from the United States, Italy and Spain and covered acute and convalescent phases of COVID-19. The prospective study material was composed of cDNA or gDNA derived from T cells, B-cell-depleted T cells, or PBMCs. Subjects who had been exposed to COVID-19, were actively infected with it, or had recovered from it provided the deeply sampled blood TCRbeta repertoires that made up the dataset. The repertoires were released in a freely available public database intended as a resource for research on the immune response to SARS-CoV-2. The samples were drawn from the first 160 participants of the ongoing ImmuneRACE study and from some 1,300 subjects provided by 6 global collaborators. Sample metadata almost always included a de-identified subject ID, COVID-19 status, age in years and sex. Where available, HLA class I and class II types were taken from metadata supplied by the sample provider and were not determined by assay-based typing.

Deletion took 5 bases off V and 4 bases off J, with a span of 14 bases between the germline ends. The CDR3 runs 14 amino acids, cysteine and phenylalanine included. The CDR3 DNA has 42 bases and is translated from base 1. CDR1 and CDR2, looked up from the germline V gene, are SGHAT and FQNNGV. Here is what the overall study found, with its caveats: The amount of clinical and demographic metadata varied by source and participant and was provided uncurated.

About this clone itself: The antigen it binds to is not known. No much larger clone exists at a distance of one base, and base qualities are not known.

The immunoSEQ Assay, a bias-controlled multiplex PCR, was used to amplify TCRbeta CDR3 regions from genomic DNA. Processing in the source paper ran as follows. The number of nucleated cells in each sample was estimated from the amplification of reference gene primers within the assay. To quantify the absolute abundance of each unique TCRbeta CDR3 rearrangement, sequence reads were collapsed and filtered. For each sample, productive Simpson clonality was calculated as the square root of Simpson's diversity index over productive rearrangements. Drawn from immuneACCESS, this table holds only the in-frame rearrangements with V and J called that TCRdb kept. Clones are partly lost; checked studies trace under half to an unresolved V gene and leave the rest unexplained. V and J calls and clone size follow that table, whereas D and trimming were derived from the DNA. The sample table holds fewer than 250,000 clones, of which 85% to 90% were seen once. The ten biggest clones cover 2.7% of the sample.

The collaborating institutions used their own protocols to collect whole blood in K2EDTA tubes. For TCRbeta analysis, collaborators shipped samples in one of three forms: frozen whole blood, isolated PBMCs, or DNA extracted from either of those sample types. The sequence links TRBV11-2 to TRBJ1-1; matching of 6 bases hints at TRBD1 as the D gene. The specimen was peripheral blood. This clonotype originated in a woman aged 55-75 years with acute or convalescent COVID-19. The DNA is as follows: TGTGCCAGCAGCCGCGTGGGGGCATCCACTGAAGCTTTCTTT. This translates into CASSRVGASTEAFF.